The T cell receptor beta chain under discussion was sequenced for a study of blood T cells in healthy people across ages. Trimming took 0 bases from V and 5 from J, leaving 10 bases between them. The CDR3 is 14 residues long. Germline V gene lookup returns CDR1 SEHNR and CDR2 FQNEAQ (reference sequence). Whole-study findings and limits: It was not known whether donors were CMV positive (a possible confounder of expanded clonotype changes).

For this clonotype: As yet, its antigen is unknown.

The second PCR ran about 6 to 11 cycles with a sample-barcoded 5' primer and J-beta primers. TCRdb recomputed calls from the 5' RACE reads with MiXCR, one row per CDR3 protein. Of some 760,000 distinct CDR3 sequences in the sample, 20% to 25% are singletons; the top ten hold 9.4%. These data were likewise used in another study, on T cells of mothers and their children.

The chain couples TRBV7-9 to TRBJ1-2; D gene ambiguous. This receptor was obtained from a boy between 10 and 17 years old in good health. The sequenced sample was blood. In DNA form, the CDR3 reads TGTGCCAGCAGCTTAGCTTTCCACAATTATGGCTACACCTTC. Translated, it gives CASSLAFHNYGYTF. The full variable domain, with the rest looked up from reference TRBV7-9 and TRBJ1-2, is DTGVSQNPRHKITKRGQNVTFRCDPISEHNRLYWYRQTLGQGPEFLTYFQNEAQLEKSRLLSDRFSAERPKGSFSTLEIQRTEQGDSAMYLCASSLAFHNYGYTFGSGTRLTVV.